This record looks at one T cell receptor beta chain sequence and its context. This clonotype has ten or more counts. Its cognate antigen has yet to be identified. Base qualities were left out, and no much larger clone turns up one base away. Reading the label with the study, this specimen's time point is: 40 to 45 days after influenza vaccine administration. The data derive from a study of response to subunit inactivated influenza vaccine (dated by TCRdb to between 2017 and 2018). Looking at the study overall: Deep quantitative T cell receptor repertoire profiling was used in the study to track responses to a trivalent subunit inactivated influenza vaccine. The paper as a whole reports these results and caveats: The authors suggested that each seasonal influenza vaccination may recruit only a limited number of new T cells.

CDR1 and CDR2 are drawn from the germline V gene: KGHDR, SFDVKD. The junction shows trimming of 4 bases on V and 5 bases on J, and the gene matches do not reach 12 bases of it. Counted from cysteine to phenylalanine, this CDR3 has 17 amino acids. Here the CDR3 DNA is all that survives: 51 bases in frame from base 1. The library was made by RT-PCR. The data were produced on an Illumina HiSeq 2500. The public reads were run again by TCRdb, first through fastp at Q25 and then through MiXCR, and only productive beta chains were kept. Rows merge per CDR3 protein into single entries with the most common DNA and genes. The sample table shows roughly 460,000 distinct CDR3 sequences, and approximately 10% are seen once. About 12% of the sample lies in the top ten.

The V and J genes are TRBV24-1 and TRBJ2-1, and TRBD2 matches 8 of the central bases. The specimen comprised PBMCs from blood, sampled roughly 46 days after vaccination. The sequence was obtained from a man aged 50 to 60 who received an inactivated influenza vaccine. Donor details come from another sample of the same person, matched by shared clones. The bases are TGTGCCACCAGTGACCGCTTTACTAGCGGAAGTAACAATGAGCAGTTCTTC. Translated, it gives CATSDRFTSGSNNEQFF.